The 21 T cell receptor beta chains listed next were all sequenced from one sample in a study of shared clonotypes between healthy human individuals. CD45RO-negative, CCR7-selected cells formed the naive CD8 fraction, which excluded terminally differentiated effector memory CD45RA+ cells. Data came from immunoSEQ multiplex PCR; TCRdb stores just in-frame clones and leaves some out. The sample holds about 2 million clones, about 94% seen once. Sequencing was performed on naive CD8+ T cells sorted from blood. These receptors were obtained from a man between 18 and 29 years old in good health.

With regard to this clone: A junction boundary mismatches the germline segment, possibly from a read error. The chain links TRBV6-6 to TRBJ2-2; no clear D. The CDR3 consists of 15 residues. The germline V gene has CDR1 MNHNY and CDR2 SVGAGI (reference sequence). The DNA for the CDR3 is TGTGCCAGCAGTGACTCCGGCACCCTCACCGGGGAGCTGTTTTTT. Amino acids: CASSDSGTLTGELFF.

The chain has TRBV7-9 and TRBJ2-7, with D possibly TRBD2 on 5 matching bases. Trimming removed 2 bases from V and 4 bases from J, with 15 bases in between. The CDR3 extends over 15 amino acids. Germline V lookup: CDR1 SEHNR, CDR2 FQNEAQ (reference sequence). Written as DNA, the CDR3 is TGTGCCAGCAGCTTAATGGGAGAGCCGCAGTACGAGCAGTACTTC. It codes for CASSLMGEPQYEQYF.

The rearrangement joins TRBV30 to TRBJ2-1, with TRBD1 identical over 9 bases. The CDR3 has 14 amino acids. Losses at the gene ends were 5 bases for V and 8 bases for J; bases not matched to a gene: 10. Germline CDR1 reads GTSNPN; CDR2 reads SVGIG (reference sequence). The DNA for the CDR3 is TGTGCCTGGGACTCCTCCGGGACAGGGTATGAGCAGTTCTTC. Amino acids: CAWDSSGTGYEQFF.

The DNA of the CDR3 is TGTGCCTGGAGTGTAGAGTGGCTAGCAGAGGACAATGAGCAGTTCTTC. As protein: CAWSVEWLAEDNEQFF. The chain joins TRBV30 to TRBJ2-1; perhaps TRBD2 as D (5 bases). V lost 0 bases to trimming and J lost 5 bases, with 17 bases between them. There are 16 residues in the CDR3. The germline V gene has CDR1 GTSNPN and CDR2 SVGIG (reference sequence).

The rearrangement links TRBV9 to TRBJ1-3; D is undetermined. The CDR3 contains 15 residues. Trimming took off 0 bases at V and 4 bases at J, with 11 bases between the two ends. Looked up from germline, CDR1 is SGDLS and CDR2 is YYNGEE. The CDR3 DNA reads TGTGCCAGCAGCGTAGACGGGGTAGGAGGAAACACCATATATTTT. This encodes CASSVDGVGGNTIYF.

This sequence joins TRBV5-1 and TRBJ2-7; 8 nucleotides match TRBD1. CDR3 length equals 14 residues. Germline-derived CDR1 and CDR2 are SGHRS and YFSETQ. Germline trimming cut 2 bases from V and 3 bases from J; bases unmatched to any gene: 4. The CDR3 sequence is CASSLRQGFYEQYF. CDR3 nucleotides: TGCGCCAGCAGCTTAAGACAGGGGTTCTACGAGCAGTACTTC. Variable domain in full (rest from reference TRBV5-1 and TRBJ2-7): KAGVTQTPRYLIKTRGQQVTLSCSPISGHRSVSWYQQTPGQGLQFLFEYFSETQRNKGNFPGRFSGRQFSNSRSEMNVSTLELGDSALYLCASSLRQGFYEQYFGPGTRLTVT.

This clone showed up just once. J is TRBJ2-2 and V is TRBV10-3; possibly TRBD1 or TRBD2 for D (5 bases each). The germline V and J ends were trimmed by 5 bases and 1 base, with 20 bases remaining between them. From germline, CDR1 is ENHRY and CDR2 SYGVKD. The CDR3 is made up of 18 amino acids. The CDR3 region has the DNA TGTGCCATCAGTTTCTTAAGCCTGGGGGAGATGAACACCGGGGAGCTGTTTTTT. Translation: CAISFLSLGEMNTGELFF.

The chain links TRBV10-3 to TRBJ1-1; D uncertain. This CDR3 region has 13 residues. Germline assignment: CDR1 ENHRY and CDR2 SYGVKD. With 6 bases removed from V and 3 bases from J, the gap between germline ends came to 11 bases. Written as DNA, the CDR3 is TGTGCCATCAGAAGAACAGTAGACACTGAAGCTTTCTTT. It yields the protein CAIRRTVDTEAFF.

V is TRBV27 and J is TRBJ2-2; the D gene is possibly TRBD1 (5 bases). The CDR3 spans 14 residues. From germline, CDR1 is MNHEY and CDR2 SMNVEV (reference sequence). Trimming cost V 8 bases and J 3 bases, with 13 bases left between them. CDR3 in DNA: TGTGCCAGCGGATTTAGGGGCCACACCGGGGAGCTGTTTTTT. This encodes CASGFRGHTGELFF.

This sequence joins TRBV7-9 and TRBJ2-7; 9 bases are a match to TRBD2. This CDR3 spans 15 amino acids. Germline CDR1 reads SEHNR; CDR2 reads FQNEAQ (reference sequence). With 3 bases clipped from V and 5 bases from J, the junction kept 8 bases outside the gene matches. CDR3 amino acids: CASSFRASGINEQYF. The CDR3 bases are TGTGCCAGCAGCTTTCGGGCTAGCGGGATCAACGAGCAGTACTTC.

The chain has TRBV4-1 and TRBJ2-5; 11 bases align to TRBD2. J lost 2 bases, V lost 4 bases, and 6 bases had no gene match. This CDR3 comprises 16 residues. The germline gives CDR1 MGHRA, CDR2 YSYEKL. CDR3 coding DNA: TGCGCCAGCAGCCGAATTAGCGGGGGGGTTCAAGAGACCCAGTACTTC. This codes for CASSRISGGVQETQYF.

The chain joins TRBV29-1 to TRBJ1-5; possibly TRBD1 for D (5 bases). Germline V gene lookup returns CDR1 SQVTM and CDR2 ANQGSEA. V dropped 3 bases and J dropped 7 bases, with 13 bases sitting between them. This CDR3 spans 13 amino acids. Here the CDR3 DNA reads TGCAGCGTTGACTCGGGGCCAGGGCAGCCCCAGCATTTT. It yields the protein CSVDSGPGQPQHF.

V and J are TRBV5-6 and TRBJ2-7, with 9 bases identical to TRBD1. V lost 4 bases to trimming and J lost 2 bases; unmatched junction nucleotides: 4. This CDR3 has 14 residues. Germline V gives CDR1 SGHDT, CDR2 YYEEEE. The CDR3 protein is CASSPDRGTYEQYF. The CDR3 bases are TGTGCCAGCAGCCCGGACAGGGGAACCTACGAGCAGTACTTC.

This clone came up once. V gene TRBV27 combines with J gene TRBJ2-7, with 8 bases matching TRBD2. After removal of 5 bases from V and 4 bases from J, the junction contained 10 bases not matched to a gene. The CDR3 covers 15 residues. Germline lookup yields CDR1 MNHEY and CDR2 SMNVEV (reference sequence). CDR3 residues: CASSPRGGGDYEQYF. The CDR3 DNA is TGTGCCAGCAGTCCCCGGGGGGGAGGGGATTACGAGCAGTACTTC.

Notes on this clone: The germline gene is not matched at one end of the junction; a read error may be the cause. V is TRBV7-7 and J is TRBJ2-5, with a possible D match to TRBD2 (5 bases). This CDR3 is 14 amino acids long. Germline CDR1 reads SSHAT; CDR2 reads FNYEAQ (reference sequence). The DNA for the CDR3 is TGTGCTAGCAGCCCGGACTGGTACCAAGAGACCCAGTACTTC. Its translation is CASSPDWYQETQYF.

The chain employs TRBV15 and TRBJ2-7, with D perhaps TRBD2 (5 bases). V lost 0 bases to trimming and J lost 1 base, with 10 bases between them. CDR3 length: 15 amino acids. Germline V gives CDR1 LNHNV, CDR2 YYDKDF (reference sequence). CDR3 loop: CATSREAGGSYEQYF. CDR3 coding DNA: TGTGCCACCAGCAGAGAGGCTGGAGGTTCCTACGAGCAGTACTTC.

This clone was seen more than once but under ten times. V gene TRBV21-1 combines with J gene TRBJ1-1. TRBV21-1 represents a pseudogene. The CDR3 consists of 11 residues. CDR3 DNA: TGTGCCAGCAGCAAACCCCTTGAAGCTTTCTTT. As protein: CASSKPLEAFF.

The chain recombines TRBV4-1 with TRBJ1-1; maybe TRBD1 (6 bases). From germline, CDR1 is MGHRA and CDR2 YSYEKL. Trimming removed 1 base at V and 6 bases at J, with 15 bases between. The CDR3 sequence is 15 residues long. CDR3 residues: CASSQGSTGISEAFF. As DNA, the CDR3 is TGCGCCAGCAGCCAAGGAAGTACAGGGATCTCTGAAGCTTTCTTT.

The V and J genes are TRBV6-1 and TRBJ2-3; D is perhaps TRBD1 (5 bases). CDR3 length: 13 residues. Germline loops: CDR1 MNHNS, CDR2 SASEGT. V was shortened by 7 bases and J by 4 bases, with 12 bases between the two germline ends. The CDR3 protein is CASKTQEPDTQYF. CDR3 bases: TGTGCCAGCAAAACACAGGAGCCAGATACGCAGTATTTT.

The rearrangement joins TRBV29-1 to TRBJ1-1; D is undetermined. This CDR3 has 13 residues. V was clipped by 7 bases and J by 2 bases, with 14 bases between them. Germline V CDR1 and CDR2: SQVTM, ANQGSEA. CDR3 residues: CSAEGPFNTEAFF. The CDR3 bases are TGCAGCGCCGAAGGTCCGTTCAACACTGAAGCTTTCTTT.

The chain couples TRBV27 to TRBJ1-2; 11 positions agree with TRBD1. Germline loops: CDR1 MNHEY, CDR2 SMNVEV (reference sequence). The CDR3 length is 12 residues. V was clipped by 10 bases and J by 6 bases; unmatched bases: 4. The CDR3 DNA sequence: TGTGCCACCCGGGACAGGGGGGATGGCTACACCTTC. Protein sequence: CATRDRGDGYTF.